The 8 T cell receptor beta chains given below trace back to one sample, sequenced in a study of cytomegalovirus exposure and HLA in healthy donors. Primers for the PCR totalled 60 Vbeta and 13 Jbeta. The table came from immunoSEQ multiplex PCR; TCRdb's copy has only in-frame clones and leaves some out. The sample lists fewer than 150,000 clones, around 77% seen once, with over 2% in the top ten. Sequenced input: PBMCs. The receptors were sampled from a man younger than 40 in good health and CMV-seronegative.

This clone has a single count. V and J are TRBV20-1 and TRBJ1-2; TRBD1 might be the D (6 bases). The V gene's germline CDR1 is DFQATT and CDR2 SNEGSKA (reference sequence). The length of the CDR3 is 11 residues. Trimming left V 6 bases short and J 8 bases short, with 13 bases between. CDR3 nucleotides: TGCAGTGCCGGGACAAGGCGGGGCTACACCTTC. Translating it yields CSAGTRRGYTF.

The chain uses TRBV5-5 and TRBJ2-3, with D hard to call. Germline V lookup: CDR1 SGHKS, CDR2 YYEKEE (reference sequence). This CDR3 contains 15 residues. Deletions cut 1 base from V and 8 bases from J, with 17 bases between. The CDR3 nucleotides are TGTGCCAGCAGCTTGTTTTTAGCAGATCTGCGTACGCAGTATTTT. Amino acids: CASSLFLADLRTQYF.

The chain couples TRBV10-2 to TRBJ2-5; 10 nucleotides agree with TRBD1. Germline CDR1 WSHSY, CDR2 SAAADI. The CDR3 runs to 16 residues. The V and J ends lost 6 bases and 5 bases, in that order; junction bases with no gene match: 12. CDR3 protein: CASSETGTGVLETQYF. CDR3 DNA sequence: TGCGCCAGCAGCGAGACCGGGACAGGGGTCCTCGAGACCCAGTACTTC.

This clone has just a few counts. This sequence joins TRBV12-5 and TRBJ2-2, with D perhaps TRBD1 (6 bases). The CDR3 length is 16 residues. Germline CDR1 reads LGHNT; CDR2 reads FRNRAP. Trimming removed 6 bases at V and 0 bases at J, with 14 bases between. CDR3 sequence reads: CASGLGTTSNTGELFF. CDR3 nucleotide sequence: TGTGCTAGTGGGTTAGGGACAACCTCGAACACCGGGGAGCTGTTTTTT.

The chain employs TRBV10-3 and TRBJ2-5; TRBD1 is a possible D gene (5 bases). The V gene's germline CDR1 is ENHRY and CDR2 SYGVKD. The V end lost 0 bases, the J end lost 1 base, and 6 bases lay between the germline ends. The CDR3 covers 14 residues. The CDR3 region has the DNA TGTGCCATCAGTGAGTCGACAGCCCAAGAGACCCAGTACTTC. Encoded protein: CAISESTAQETQYF.

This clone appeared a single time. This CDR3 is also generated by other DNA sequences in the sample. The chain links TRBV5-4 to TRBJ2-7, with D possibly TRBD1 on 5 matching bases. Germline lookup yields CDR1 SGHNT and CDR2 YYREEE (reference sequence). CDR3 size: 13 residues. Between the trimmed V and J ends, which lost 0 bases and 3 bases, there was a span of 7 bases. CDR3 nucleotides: TGTGCCAGCAGCTTGGACAGGAACTACGAGCAGTACTTC. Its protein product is CASSLDRNYEQYF.

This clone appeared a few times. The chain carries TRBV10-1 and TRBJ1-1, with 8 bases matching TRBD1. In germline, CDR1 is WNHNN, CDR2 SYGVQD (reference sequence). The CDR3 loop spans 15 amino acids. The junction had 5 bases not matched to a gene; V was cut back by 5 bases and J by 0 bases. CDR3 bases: TGCGCCAGCAGTCCCGGGACAGGTTTGAACACTGAAGCTTTCTTT. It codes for CASSPGTGLNTEAFF.

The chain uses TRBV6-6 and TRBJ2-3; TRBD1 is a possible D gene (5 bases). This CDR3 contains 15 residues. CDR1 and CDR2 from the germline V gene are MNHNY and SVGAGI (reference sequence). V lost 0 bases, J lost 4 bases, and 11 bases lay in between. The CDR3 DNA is TGTGCCAGCAGTTACTCAGGTTTCAGGGCAGATACGCAGTATTTT. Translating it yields CASSYSGFRADTQYF.